The 2 T cell receptor beta chains in this list originate from one sample, sequenced in a study of immune cell composition in non-small cell lung cancer. The normal lung sample lay at least 3 cm, and maximally far, from the tumour. Profiled with immunoSEQ multiplex PCR; TCRdb holds only in-frame clones, not every one. The sample yields over 5,000 clones, 60% to 75% seen once. The sample consisted of non-adjacent lung tissue. The source of these receptors is a human donor with non-small cell lung cancer.

In its sample, this clone was seen a few times. The chain has TRBV5-1 and TRBJ1-1; 8 bases are shared with TRBD1. Germline CDR1 reads SGHRS; CDR2 reads YFSETQ. Trimming at V came to 2 bases and at J to 2 bases, leaving 8 bases not matched to a gene. This CDR3 has 16 residues. In nucleotides, the CDR3 is TGCGCCAGCAGCTTTTTACAGGGGGGTATTAACACTGAAGCTTTCTTT. Its protein product is CASSFLQGGINTEAFF.

By sample fraction, this clone is large. J is TRBJ1-1 and V is TRBV30, with D perhaps matching TRBD1 (5 bases). Looked up from germline, CDR1 is GTSNPN and CDR2 is SVGIG (reference sequence). Trimming left V 1 base short and J 1 base short, with 16 bases between. CDR3 length: 16 residues. CDR3 residues: CAWSGSSTGANTEAFF. In DNA, the CDR3 is TGTGCCTGGAGTGGGTCGAGTACAGGAGCGAACACTGAAGCTTTCTTT.